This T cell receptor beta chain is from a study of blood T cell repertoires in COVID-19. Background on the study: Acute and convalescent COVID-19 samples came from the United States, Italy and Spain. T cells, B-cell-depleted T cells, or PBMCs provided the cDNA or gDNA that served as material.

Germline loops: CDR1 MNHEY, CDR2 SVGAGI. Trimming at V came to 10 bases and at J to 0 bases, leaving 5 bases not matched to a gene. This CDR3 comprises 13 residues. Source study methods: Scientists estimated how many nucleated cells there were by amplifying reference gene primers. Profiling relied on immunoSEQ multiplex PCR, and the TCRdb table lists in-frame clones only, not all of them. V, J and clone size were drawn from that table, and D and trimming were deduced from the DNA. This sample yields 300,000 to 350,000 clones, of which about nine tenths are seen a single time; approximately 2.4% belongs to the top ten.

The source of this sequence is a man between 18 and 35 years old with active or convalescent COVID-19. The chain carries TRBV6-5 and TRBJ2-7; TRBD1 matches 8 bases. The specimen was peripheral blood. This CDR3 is CATRGPSSYEQYF. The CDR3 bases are TGTGCCACCAGGGGGCCCAGCTCCTACGAGCAGTACTTC.